Listed below are T cell receptor beta chains from one sample, sequenced in a study of shared clonotypes between healthy human individuals. Sequencing was performed with immunoSEQ multiplex PCR; in TCRdb, only in-frame clones are kept and a portion is missing. The repertoire holds some 800,000 clones, with over 90% as singletons. Sequenced: naive CD8+ T cells sorted from blood. The receptors originated from a man under 40 in good health. Both conserved end residues are part of each CDR3.

v_gene,CDR3aa
TRBV27,CASRRGPGTEAFF
TRBV5-6,CASSLQSAEQYF
TRBV28,CASSLSLADSSSEGEKLFF
TRBV5-1,CASSLRTGGLETQYF
TRBV19,CASSRSYNEQFF
TRBV6-8,CASSEQVYSNQPQHF
TRBV9,CASSGSGSAAYNEQFF
TRBV7-9,CASSPPSGSSYNEQFF
TRBV29-1,CSADWRNTEAFF
TRBV7-6,CASSSNEGSNTEAFF
TRBV7-6,CASSLEPAGYNEQFF
TRBV6-5,CASTPSRTVNTEAFF
TRBV9,CASTPVAGSYNEQFF
TRBV14,CASSQGRKGLAGPYNEQFF
TRBV5-1,CASSLALGGRTNYGYTF
TRBV4-1,CASTLDLNTEAFF
TRBV7-8,CASSSLQGANYNEQFF
TRBV4-1,CASSQGPGQGLIEQYF
TRBV6-6,CASSYSNQGGVGYTF
TRBV29-1,CSSGRAAFYNEQFF
TRBV5-4,CASSSDSNYGYTF
TRBV7-9,CASSLAPGSSYEQYF
TRBV27,CATALLVSSGANVLTF
TRBV27,CASSFSGSHYEQYF
TRBV27,CASREETGNEQYF
TRBV9,CASSVYGNTDTQYF
TRBV9,CASSVGGGIYGYTF
TRBV6-1,CASSEPLGYF